This TCR beta chain stems from a study of CD8 T cells in Susac syndrome. RNA was extracted with the RNeasy kit, and a quantity of roughly 0.5 to 1 ug was reverse transcribed using random hexamers. TCRdb re-called the immunoSEQ multiplex PCR reads with MiXCR, one entry per CDR3 protein. The sample lists roughly 190,000 distinct CDR3 sequences; around 95% were seen once. This CDR3 has 15 amino acids. Germline CDR1 reads LNHNV; CDR2 reads YYDKDF (reference sequence). V gave up 3 bases and J gave up 1 base, with 10 bases separating them. This clonotype was obtained from a human donor with Susac syndrome. This sequence joins TRBV15 and TRBJ2-1; no reliable D call. The specimen sequenced was CD8+ T cells from PBMCs. CDR3 protein: CATSSFLGSYNEQFF. CDR3 sequence (DNA): TGTGCCACCAGCAGTTTTCTAGGGTCCTACAATGAGCAGTTCTTC. The complete variable domain, with remaining parts taken from reference TRBV15 and TRBJ2-1, reads DAMVIQNPRYQVTQFGKPVTLSCSQTLNHNVMYWYQQKSSQAPKLLFHYYDKDFNNEADTPDNFQSRRPNTSFCFLDIRSPGLGDTAMYLCATSSFLGSYNEQFFGPGTRLTVL.